The 4 T cell receptor beta chains in this list originate from one sample, sequenced in a study of memory CD4+ T cells and cytomegalovirus serostatus (dated by TCRdb to between 2019 and 2020). Single viable CD3+CD4+CD8-CD45RO+ cells were sorted as memory CD4+ T cells on a FACSAria II. Libraries were made using the immunoSEQ multiplex PCR assay. TCRdb mirrors the immuneACCESS table, restricted to in-frame sequences. Some clones are absent from its copies; in checked studies, under half trace to an unresolved V gene, and the reason for the others is unknown. Recorded for this sample are 52,000 or so clones; around 76% of them occurred a single time. The top ten constitute around 1.5% of the sample. The sequenced material came from memory CD4+ T cells from blood. The origin of the receptors is an adult in good health and CMV-seronegative.

V is TRBV7-9 and J is TRBJ2-2; a possible D gene is TRBD1 (6 bases). The CDR3 extends over 14 amino acids. Trimming removed 6 bases from V and 6 bases from J, with 14 bases in between. CDR1 and CDR2 (germline): SEHNR, FQNEAQ (reference sequence). This CDR3 reads CASSLRGIAGELFF. CDR3 sequence (DNA): TGTGCCAGCAGTCTTAGGGGGATAGCCGGGGAGCTGTTTTTT.

The V gene is TRBV7-3, the J gene TRBJ2-7, with 8 bases identical to TRBD1. CDR3 length: 15 residues. Germline V gene data show CDR1 as SGHTA and CDR2 as FQGTGA. V was clipped by 4 bases and J by 5 bases; unmatched bases: 10. The CDR3 nucleotides read TGTGCCAGCAGCTACCAGGGGGCGCGGGGCGACGAGCAGTACTTC. Its protein product is CASSYQGARGDEQYF. Full variable domain (outside the CDR3, taken from reference TRBV7-3 and TRBJ2-7): GAGVSQTPSNKVTEKGKYVELRCDPISGHTALYWYRQSLGQGPEFLIYFQGTGAADDSGLPNDRFFAVRPEGSVSTLKIQRTERGDSAVYLCASSYQGARGDEQYFGPGTRLTVT.

CDR3: CASSLIETRADTQYF. The CDR3 nucleotides are TGTGCCAGCAGTTTAATTGAGACTAGAGCAGATACGCAGTATTTT. The genes are TRBV28 and TRBJ2-3; the D gene is possibly TRBD2 (6 bases). V was pared by 2 bases and J by 4 bases, with 13 bases between. Germline V gene data show CDR1 as MDHEN and CDR2 as SYDVKM. CDR3 length: 15 residues.

This clone was counted once. This chain uses TRBV28 with TRBJ1-4; D not certain. This CDR3 has 15 residues. Germline CDR1 reads MDHEN; CDR2 reads SYDVKM. Trimming removed 4 bases from V and 8 bases from J, with 17 bases in between. The CDR3 DNA follows: TGTGCCAGCAGTTCTCTCGAGGGCGCCAGGGAAAAACTGTTTTTT. This encodes CASSSLEGAREKLFF. Variable domain in full (rest from reference TRBV28 and TRBJ1-4): DVKVTQSSRYLVKRTGEKVFLECVQDMDHENMFWYRQDPGLGLRLIYFSYDVKMKEKGDIPEGYSVSREKKERFSLILESASTNQTSMYLCASSSLEGAREKLFFGSGTQLSVL.